This entry lists 8 T cell receptor beta chains sequenced from one sample in a study of cytomegalovirus exposure and HLA in healthy donors. PCR involved 60 Vbeta and 13 Jbeta primers. The table came from immunoSEQ multiplex PCR; TCRdb's copy has only in-frame clones and leaves some out. The profile shows some 120,000 clones, 60% to 80% of them singletons. The specimen sequenced was PBMCs. The receptors were gathered from a man aged 25 to 40 in good health and CMV-seronegative.

This clone was seen only once. CDR3 sequence: CASSSGDYSNEKLFF. CDR3 DNA sequence: TGTGCCAGCAGCTCGGGCGACTACTCTAATGAAAAACTGTTTTTT. V usage is TRBV6-6 and J usage is TRBJ1-4, with D hard to call. This CDR3 is 15 amino acids long. The germline V and J ends were trimmed by 6 bases and 3 bases, with 14 bases remaining between them. CDR1 is MNHNY and CDR2 is SVGAGI in the germline V gene (reference sequence).

The chain recombines TRBV6-6 with TRBJ2-7; maybe TRBD1 (5 bases). V dropped 0 bases and J dropped 0 bases, with 12 bases sitting between them. Germline CDR1 reads MNHNY; CDR2 reads SVGAGI (reference sequence). There are 16 residues in the CDR3. The chain's CDR3 is CASSYSPGHNSYEQYF. In DNA, the CDR3 is TGTGCCAGCAGTTACTCGCCAGGACACAACTCCTACGAGCAGTACTTC.

This clone has a handful of counts. The chain couples TRBV18 to TRBJ1-5, with 8 positions matching TRBD1. Losses at the gene ends were 3 bases for V and 3 bases for J; bases not matched to a gene: 4. The CDR3 contains 15 residues. The germline gives CDR1 KGHSH, CDR2 LQKENI. The chain's CDR3 is CASSPQGANNQPQHF. In nucleotides, the CDR3 is TGTGCCAGCTCACCTCAGGGGGCAAACAATCAGCCCCAGCATTTT. The entire variable domain, with the rest obtained from reference TRBV18 and TRBJ1-5, is as follows: NAGVMQNPRHLVRRRGQEARLRCSPMKGHSHVYWYRQLPEEGLKFMVYLQKENIIDESGMPKERFSAEFPKEGPSILRIQQVVRGDSAAYFCASSPQGANNQPQHFGDGTRLSIL.

The chain couples TRBV28 to TRBJ1-1; 8 nucleotides match TRBD1. V shed 6 bases, J shed 5 bases, and the junction held 20 bases outside the gene matches. Germline V CDR1 and CDR2: MDHEN, SYDVKM. This CDR3 region has 18 residues. The CDR3 spells CASSLMSAFTGGRTEAFF. The CDR3 DNA reads TGTGCCAGCAGCCTGATGTCGGCATTCACAGGGGGTAGGACTGAAGCTTTCTTT.

CDR3 sequence (DNA): TGTGCCAGCAGCTTGGGGGGGACTAGCACAGATACGCAGTATTTT. Encoded protein: CASSLGGTSTDTQYF. The chain is built from TRBV5-6 and TRBJ2-3, with D possibly matching TRBD2 (6 bases). The CDR3 is made up of 15 amino acids. V dropped 0 bases and J dropped 0 bases, with 8 bases sitting between them. Germline CDR1 and CDR2: SGHDT and YYEEEE.

This chain uses TRBV2 with TRBJ2-7, with D uncertain. Germline CDR1 is SNHLY and CDR2 is FYNNEI. The CDR3 spans 13 residues. Trimming removed 4 bases from V and 5 bases from J, with 12 bases in between. The CDR3 DNA reads TGTGCCAGCAGTGTTTTTACAGTCCACGAGCAGTACTTC. This gives the protein CASSVFTVHEQYF.

The chain has TRBV5-1 and TRBJ2-3; 12 bases align to TRBD2. The germline gives CDR1 SGHRS, CDR2 YFSETQ. After removal of 1 base from V and 0 bases from J, the junction contained 3 bases not matched to a gene. The CDR3 runs to 17 residues. Here the CDR3 DNA reads TGCGCCAGCAGCTTGTCTAGCGGGGGGGATAGCACAGATACGCAGTATTTT. Amino acid sequence: CASSLSSGGDSTDTQYF.

The chain recombines TRBV7-9 with TRBJ2-3; 9 bases align to TRBD2. Trimming removed 1 base from V and 4 bases from J; junction bases left unmatched: 12. The CDR3 extends over 18 amino acids. Germline lookup yields CDR1 SEHNR and CDR2 FQNEAQ (reference sequence). CDR3 coding DNA: TGTGCCAGCAGCTTAGATATTTTCGGCGGGGGGGCGGCAGATACGCAGTATTTT. Translation gives CASSLDIFGGGAADTQYF.